The 5 T cell receptor beta chains listed next were all sequenced from one sample in a study of blood T cells in healthy people across ages. Primers used in a second PCR of about 7 to 12 cycles were a sample-barcoded 5' primer and a J-beta primer mix. TCRdb re-derived calls from the 5' RACE reads in MiXCR, one entry per CDR3 protein. The table includes about 970,000 distinct CDR3 sequences, roughly 47% detected once. Sequencing input: blood. These TCRs come from a woman in her sixties or seventies in good health.

As regards this clonotype: One junction end disagrees with the germline gene, perhaps due to a read error. The J gene is TRBJ2-1, the V gene TRBV7-2, with 11 positions matching TRBD2. Germline V CDR1 and CDR2: SGHTA, FQGNSA. CDR3 size: 13 residues. For the CDR3, the DNA is TGTGCCGGCAGCTCCGGGACTAGCGGTGAGCAGTTCTTC. Translating it yields CAGSSGTSGEQFF.

The CDR3 here is CASSQLPQGGFEQFF. DNA for the CDR3: TGCGCCAGCAGCCAACTCCCCCAAGGGGGCTTCGAGCAGTTCTTC. This sequence joins TRBV4-3 and TRBJ2-1, with 7 bases that match TRBD1. V was pared by 2 bases and J by 10 bases, with 11 bases of the junction left unmatched. CDR1 is LGHNA, CDR2 YSLEER, per germline. The CDR3 has 15 residues.

The chain carries TRBV7-8 and TRBJ1-2, with 9 bases that match TRBD1. The trim removed 3 bases at V and 5 bases at J, leaving 4 bases unmatched. In germline, CDR1 is SGHVS, CDR2 FQNEAQ. The CDR3 has 14 residues. For the CDR3, the DNA is TGTGCCAGCAGCTTCAACAGGGGGCCTTATGGCTACACCTTC. Translation: CASSFNRGPYGYTF.

The rearrangement joins TRBV7-9 to TRBJ2-3, with 10 bases matching TRBD2. Trimming cost V 4 bases and J 5 bases; bases outside gene matches: 6. The CDR3 runs 15 residues. Per the germline V gene, CDR1 is SEHNR and CDR2 is FQNEAQ (reference sequence). The DNA for the CDR3 is TGTGCCAGCAGCTCAGGACTAGCGGTACAAGATACGCAGTATTTT. This translates into CASSSGLAVQDTQYF.

This clonotype was counted only a few times. The chain employs TRBV9 and TRBJ1-2, with D unclear. With 0 bases removed from V and 4 bases from J, the gap between germline ends came to 10 bases. In germline, CDR1 is SGDLS, CDR2 YYNGEE. There are 14 residues in the CDR3. Here the CDR3 reads CASSVAGEGYGYTF. The CDR3 DNA reads TGTGCCAGCAGCGTAGCTGGGGAGGGCTATGGCTACACCTTC.